These 32 T cell receptor beta chains originate from one sample sequenced in a study of blood T cell repertoires in COVID-19. The data were produced by immunoSEQ multiplex PCR, yet TCRdb's version contains in-frame clones alone and is incomplete. The sample includes about 410,000 clones, 86% of them seen just once. Sequenced sample: peripheral blood. The source of these receptors is a woman aged 30 to 39 with active or convalescent COVID-19.

As regards this clone: The sample carries other DNA sequences with the same CDR3. V usage is TRBV28 and J usage is TRBJ1-3, with TRBD1 as a possible D gene (5 bases). Germline values: CDR1 MDHEN, CDR2 SYDVKM. V lost 3 bases to trimming and J lost 1 base, with 7 bases between them. The CDR3 is made up of 14 amino acids. CDR3 sequence reads: CASSLSGSGNTIYF. The DNA for the CDR3 is TGTGCCAGCAGTTTGTCAGGGTCTGGAAACACCATATATTTT.

The chain uses TRBV3-1 (or the pseudogene TRBV3-2) and TRBJ2-5, with 14 bases matching TRBD2. The CDR3 is made up of 18 amino acids. V lost 6 bases and J lost 4; bases outside the gene matches: 13. Germline V gives CDR1 LGHDT, CDR2 YNNKEL (reference sequence). The CDR3: CASRPPGLAGALGETQYF. In DNA form, the CDR3 reads TGTGCCAGCAGGCCCCCGGGACTAGCGGGGGCGCTGGGAGAGACCCAGTACTTC.

As regards this clone: The junction departs from germline at one end; a sequencing error may be responsible. The CDR3, as DNA: TGCGCCAGCAGAGAGTCCGGGACTAGCGGGATCGCCGGGGAGCTGTTTTTT. Its protein product is CASRESGTSGIAGELFF. The J gene is TRBJ2-2, the V gene TRBV10-1, with 13 bases lining up with TRBD2. The CDR3 has 17 amino acids. CDR1 is WNHNN, CDR2 SYGVQD, per germline (reference sequence).

This sequence joins TRBV30 and TRBJ2-6, with D possibly matching TRBD1 (5 bases). V was clipped by 3 bases and J by 0 bases, with 9 bases between them. The length of the CDR3 is 15 residues. Germline lookup yields CDR1 GTSNPN and CDR2 SVGIG (reference sequence). CDR3 protein: CAWSLGVSGANVLTF. CDR3 DNA sequence: TGTGCCTGGAGCTTAGGGGTCTCTGGGGCCAACGTCCTGACTTTC.

CDR3 in amino acids: CASKKFPGGEYNEQFF. CDR3 nucleotides: TGTGCCAGCAAAAAATTCCCGGGAGGGGAATACAATGAGCAGTTCTTC. This chain links TRBV6-4 with TRBJ2-1; TRBD2 agrees at 8 bases. This CDR3 spans 16 amino acids. Germline values: CDR1 MRHNA, CDR2 SNTAGT. The junction had 12 bases not matched to a gene; V was cut back by 7 bases and J by 4 bases.

The DNA for the CDR3 is TGTGCCAGCAGCCAAGGGGGGATGGAGGGGCGTCGGACTGAAGCTTTCTTT. This gives the protein CASSQGGMEGRRTEAFF. The chain joins TRBV3-1 (or the pseudogene TRBV3-2) to TRBJ1-1, with a tentative D call TRBD1 (5 bases). Per germline, CDR1 LGHDT and CDR2 YNNKEL (reference sequence). V lost 1 base and J 5 bases, leaving 20 bases between the germline ends. CDR3 length: 17 amino acids.

J is TRBJ2-1 and V is TRBV11-2; no clear D gene. Germline CDR1 is SGHAT and CDR2 is FQNNGV. The CDR3 has 15 amino acids. The V end was cut by 0 bases, the J end by 0 bases, with 6 bases between. The CDR3 loop is CASSLDASSYNEQFF. CDR3 nucleotides: TGTGCCAGCAGCTTAGATGCTAGCTCCTACAATGAGCAGTTCTTC.

The genes are TRBV6-2 or TRBV6-3 and TRBJ1-2; 7 bases line up with TRBD1. There are 11 residues in the CDR3. V was clipped by 5 bases and J by 8 bases; unmatched bases: 2. Per germline, CDR1 MNHEY and CDR2 SVGEGT. The CDR3: CASSQGEGYTF. The CDR3 DNA is TGTGCCAGCAGTCAGGGGGAAGGCTACACCTTC.

The chain carries TRBV6-4 and TRBJ2-4; D perhaps matches TRBD2 (5 bases). Germline CDR1 MRHNA, CDR2 SNTAGT. CDR3 size: 15 residues. The ends were cut back, 3 bases at V and 5 bases at J, with 14 bases in the middle. The CDR3 DNA reads TGTGCCAGCAGTGAAAAGGTGGGAGAGGAAAACATTCAGTACTTC. It codes for CASSEKVGEENIQYF.

A few counts support this clone. The chain joins TRBV7-8 to TRBJ2-7; perhaps TRBD1 as D (5 bases). The germline gives CDR1 SGHVS, CDR2 FQNEAQ. The CDR3 has 15 amino acids. The V end was cut by 4 bases, the J end by 3 bases, with 16 bases between. In DNA form, the CDR3 reads TGTGCCAGCAGCTCGACAGAGCTAAAGCTCTACGAGCAGTACTTC. It specifies CASSSTELKLYEQYF.

This clone was observed a few times. The chain employs TRBV15 and TRBJ1-3; 7 positions match TRBD1. The germline V gene encodes CDR1 LNHNV and CDR2 YYDKDF (reference sequence). CDR3 length equals 16 residues. J lost 1 base, V lost 2 bases, and 5 bases had no gene match. The CDR3 loop is CATSRPRQGSGNTIYF. The CDR3 DNA follows: TGTGCCACCAGCAGACCCCGACAGGGTTCTGGAAACACCATATATTTT. Full variable domain (missing parts from reference TRBV15 and TRBJ1-3): DAMVIQNPRYQVTQFGKPVTLSCSQTLNHNVMYWYQQKSSQAPKLLFHYYDKDFNNEADTPDNFQSRRPNTSFCFLDIRSPGLGDTAMYLCATSRPRQGSGNTIYFGEGSWLTVV.

The gene calls are TRBV20-1 and TRBJ2-3, with 8 bases matching TRBD2. Germline V gives CDR1 DFQATT, CDR2 SNEGSKA (reference sequence). The V and J ends lost 3 bases and 1 base, in that order; junction bases with no gene match: 9. This CDR3 has 16 amino acids. In DNA, the CDR3 is TGCAGTGCTAGTATCGGGCTAGCGGGTCGCACAGATACGCAGTATTTT. Translation: CSASIGLAGRTDTQYF.

The V and J genes are TRBV30 and TRBJ2-5; 8 bases line up with TRBD1. J was trimmed by 0 bases and V by 1 base; bases with no gene match: 4. Per the germline V gene, CDR1 is GTSNPN and CDR2 is SVGIG (reference sequence). The CDR3 extends over 15 amino acids. The CDR3 loop reads CAWSARGLYQETQYF. CDR3 in DNA: TGTGCCTGGAGTGCCAGGGGGCTGTACCAAGAGACCCAGTACTTC.

The CDR3 DNA follows: TGTGCCAGCAGCTTGGTGGGGACAGGGGCGAACGAGCAGTACTTC. Amino acid sequence: CASSLVGTGANEQYF. The chain employs TRBV5-6 and TRBJ2-7; 10 nucleotides line up with TRBD1. The CDR3 length is 15 residues. Trimming removed 0 bases from V and 5 bases from J; junction bases left unmatched: 5. CDR1 is SGHDT and CDR2 is YYEEEE in the germline V gene.

The CDR3 is CASKRTGNTGELFF. CDR3 DNA sequence: TGTGCCAGCAAGAGGACAGGGAACACCGGGGAGCTGTTTTTT. The chain carries TRBV2 and TRBJ2-2; 7 bases align to TRBD1. V was clipped by 7 bases and J by 1 base; unmatched bases: 3. Germline V gene lookup returns CDR1 SNHLY and CDR2 FYNNEI. CDR3 length: 14 residues. Drawing the rest from reference TRBV2 and TRBJ2-2, the complete variable domain is EPEVTQTPSHQVTQMGQEVILRCVPISNHLYFYWYRQILGQKVEFLVSFYNNEISEKSEIFDDQFSVERPDGSNFTLKIRSTKLEDSAMYFCASKRTGNTGELFFGEGSRLTVL.

The chain links TRBV2 to TRBJ2-7, with 15 bases fitting TRBD2. J was trimmed by 2 bases and V by 6 bases; bases with no gene match: 2. CDR1 SNHLY and CDR2 FYNNEI come from the germline V gene. The CDR3 consists of 15 residues. The DNA of the CDR3 is TGTGCCAGCAGGCGGACTAGCGGGGGGGCCTACGAGCAGTACTTC. It specifies CASRRTSGGAYEQYF.

The V gene is TRBV5-4, the J gene TRBJ2-6; D possibly corresponds to TRBD2 (6 bases). The V and J ends lost 4 bases and 0 bases respectively, with 8 bases between them. The CDR3 is 15 residues long. The V gene's germline CDR1 is SGHNT and CDR2 YYREEE (reference sequence). Written as DNA, the CDR3 is TGTGCCAGCAGCCCGGAGGGCTCTGGGGCCAACGTCCTGACTTTC. Translating it yields CASSPEGSGANVLTF.

The V call is TRBV10-3, the J call TRBJ1-1, with 8 positions matching TRBD1. The length of the CDR3 is 15 residues. Germline V gives CDR1 ENHRY, CDR2 SYGVKD. Trimming at V came to 4 bases and at J to 1 base, leaving 5 bases not matched to a gene. The CDR3 DNA follows: TGTGCCATCAGTGCTCAGGACAGGGAGAACACTGAAGCTTTCTTT. It encodes CAISAQDRENTEAFF.

The gene calls are TRBV25-1 and TRBJ1-3; D gene ambiguous. This CDR3 is built from 16 residues. Germline V CDR1 and CDR2: MGHDK, SYGVNS. With 0 bases removed from V and 0 bases from J, the gap between germline ends came to 9 bases. The CDR3 spells CASSEYSLSSGNTIYF. CDR3 nucleotides: TGTGCCAGCAGTGAATATTCCCTGAGCTCTGGAAACACCATATATTTT.

The gene calls are TRBV9 and TRBJ2-3; 7 positions agree with TRBD2. The V gene's germline CDR1 is SGDLS and CDR2 YYNGEE. Germline trimming cut 1 base from V and 4 bases from J; bases unmatched to any gene: 9. This CDR3 contains 16 residues. DNA of the CDR3: TGTGCCAGCAGCGTATTTGCGGGGGAAGGCCCAGATACGCAGTATTTT. It is translated as CASSVFAGEGPDTQYF. Full variable domain (rest looked up from reference TRBV9 and TRBJ2-3): DSGVTQTPKHLITATGQRVTLRCSPRSGDLSVYWYQQSLDQGLQFLIQYYNGEERAKGNILERFSAQQFPDLHSELNLSSLELGDSALYFCASSVFAGEGPDTQYFGPGTRLTVL.

This chain joins TRBV2 and TRBJ1-6, with a tentative D call TRBD1 (6 bases). Per germline, CDR1 SNHLY and CDR2 FYNNEI. Trimming pared 6 bases from V and 7 bases from J, leaving 13 bases between. The CDR3 is 14 residues long. CDR3 in DNA: TGTGCCAGCAGAAAGGACAGCGGAAATTCACCCCTCCACTTT. The encoded protein is CASRKDSGNSPLHF.

This clone was observed a handful of times. J is TRBJ2-1 and V is TRBV10-3; TRBD1 agrees at 7 bases. This CDR3 is 15 amino acids long. V gave up 6 bases and J gave up 12 bases; unmatched junction bases: 17. Germline V gene data show CDR1 as ENHRY and CDR2 as SYGVKD. Here the CDR3 DNA reads TGTGCCATCAGCAACAGGGGCCCAAATGTTTCTGGGCAGTTCTTC. This encodes CAISNRGPNVSGQFF.

The chain combines TRBV4-1 with TRBJ2-3, with D tentatively TRBD1 (6 bases). Deletions cut 6 bases from V and 0 bases from J, with 13 bases between. The germline V gene has CDR1 MGHRA and CDR2 YSYEKL. The CDR3 is 15 amino acids. The CDR3 sequence is CASSHGQTSTDTQYF. CDR3 sequence (DNA): TGCGCCAGCAGTCACGGACAGACTAGCACAGATACGCAGTATTTT.

The V and J genes are TRBV7-9 and TRBJ2-2; the D is unclear. Trimming pared 2 bases from V and 8 bases from J, leaving 12 bases between. CDR1 and CDR2 (germline): SEHNR, FQNEAQ (reference sequence). The CDR3 spans 14 residues. CDR3 sequence reads: CASSLKPSTGELFF. The DNA of the CDR3 is TGTGCCAGCAGCTTAAAACCTTCCACTGGGGAGCTGTTTTTT.

V and J are TRBV5-6 and TRBJ1-1; 7 bases line up with TRBD1. The CDR3 loop spans 14 amino acids. V gave up 4 bases and J gave up 5 bases; unmatched junction bases: 8. Germline V CDR1 and CDR2: SGHDT, YYEEEE. The CDR3 protein is CASSPLDRVTEAFF. CDR3 nucleotide sequence: TGTGCCAGCAGCCCACTAGACAGGGTAACTGAAGCTTTCTTT.

The gene calls are TRBV18 and TRBJ1-6, with 7 bases aligning to TRBD1. Looked up from germline, CDR1 is KGHSH and CDR2 is LQKENI. This CDR3 is 15 amino acids long. V lost 4 bases to trimming and J lost 7 bases; unmatched junction nucleotides: 7. For the CDR3, the DNA is TGTGCCAGCTCACTAGGGACAGAGAGAAATTCACCCCTCCACTTT. This translates into CASSLGTERNSPLHF.

This clone was seen a single time. CDR3 DNA sequence: TGTGCCAGCAGTGAAAACGGTCCAGGGGGGACTGAAGCTTTCTTT. Translated, it gives CASSENGPGGTEAFF. The chain uses TRBV6-1 and TRBJ1-1; 7 nucleotides line up with TRBD1. Per the germline V gene, CDR1 is MNHNS and CDR2 is SASEGT. V dropped 2 bases and J dropped 5; count of bases not matched to a gene: 8. There are 15 residues in the CDR3.

The chain employs TRBV2 and TRBJ1-1; D is ambiguous. Trimming left V 7 bases short and J 1 base short, with 10 bases between. Per the germline V gene, CDR1 is SNHLY and CDR2 is FYNNEI. This CDR3 is 13 amino acids long. CDR3 DNA sequence: TGTGCCAGCACCCGAGGGAGGAACACTGAAGCTTTCTTT. Its translation is CASTRGRNTEAFF.

The genes are TRBV2 and TRBJ2-3; 9 nucleotides match TRBD1. The V and J ends lost 7 bases and 4 bases, in that order; junction bases with no gene match: 15. This CDR3 is built from 17 residues. Germline V CDR1 and CDR2: SNHLY, FYNNEI. CDR3 nucleotides: TGTGCCAGCAACCCACTTCCACCGGACAGGGGCGCAGATACGCAGTATTTT. As protein: CASNPLPPDRGADTQYF. Based on the CDR3 plus reference TRBV2 and TRBJ2-3, the full variable domain is EPEVTQTPSHQVTQMGQEVILRCVPISNHLYFYWYRQILGQKVEFLVSFYNNEISEKSEIFDDQFSVERPDGSNFTLKIRSTKLEDSAMYFCASNPLPPDRGADTQYFGPGTRLTVL.

The rearrangement uses TRBV4-1 and TRBJ1-6; TRBD1 matches 8 bases. The germline V gene has CDR1 MGHRA and CDR2 YSYEKL. This CDR3 has 16 amino acids. J was trimmed by 4 bases and V by 0 bases; bases with no gene match: 2. CDR3 loop: CASSQDGDRYNSPLHF. The CDR3 coding sequence is TGCGCCAGCAGCCAAGACGGGGACAGGTATAATTCACCCCTCCACTTT.

V and J are TRBV29-1 and TRBJ2-3; D gene unclear. Deletions cut 3 bases from V and 2 bases from J, with 9 bases between. In germline, CDR1 is SQVTM, CDR2 ANQGSEA. This CDR3 contains 13 residues. DNA of the CDR3: TGCAGCGTTGAGCAGTCCCTCACAGATACGCAGTATTTT. Residues: CSVEQSLTDTQYF.

V gene TRBV6-5 combines with J gene TRBJ1-2; 12 bases fit TRBD1. Germline V gene sequence: CDR1 MNHEY, CDR2 SVGAGI. This CDR3 spans 14 amino acids. The V gene end was trimmed by 7 bases and the J gene end by 5 bases; junction bases not matched to a gene: 5. CDR3 DNA: TGTGCCAGCAATCTGGGACAGGGGGCTTATGGCTACACCTTC. It encodes CASNLGQGAYGYTF.